Each of the 8 T cell receptor beta chains below was sequenced from the same sample in a study of spatial heterogeneity in lung cancer. Via MiXCR, TCRdb re-called the 5' RACE reads, giving one row per CDR3 protein. The profile shows tens of thousands of distinct CDR3 sequences, just under 20% of them singletons. The time point denotes: blood at routine non-recurrence follow-up after resection. The sample was PBMCs, taken at follow-up. The receptors shown here come from a male donor with early-stage non-small cell lung cancer.

This clonotype was seen a handful of times. This sequence joins TRBV20-1 and TRBJ1-2; no firm D call. Per the germline V gene, CDR1 is DFQATT and CDR2 is SNEGSKA (reference sequence). The germline V and J ends were trimmed by 0 bases and 5 bases, with 10 bases remaining between them. The CDR3 has 13 residues. The CDR3: CSARDLIRYGYTF. The CDR3 nucleotides are TGCAGTGCTAGAGATCTTATACGATATGGCTACACCTTC.

This clonotype was observed a few times. CDR3 protein: CASSLGRGADSYEQYF. CDR3 bases: TGTGCCAGCAGCTTAGGGAGAGGGGCAGACTCCTACGAGCAGTACTTC. The chain has TRBV7-8 and TRBJ2-7; D is perhaps TRBD1 or TRBD2 (5 bases each). The CDR3 consists of 16 residues. Trimming took 1 base from V and 0 from J, leaving 13 bases between them. Germline V CDR1 and CDR2: SGHVS, FQNEAQ.

This clonotype was seen a handful of times. The CDR3 here is CASSSPGTGENSYGYTF. For the CDR3, the DNA is TGTGCCAGCAGTTCCCCCGGGACAGGGGAAAATTCCTATGGCTACACCTTC. The J gene is TRBJ1-2, the V gene TRBV12-3 or TRBV12-4; 10 bases are shared with TRBD1. The CDR3 has 17 amino acids. V trimming: 4 bases; J trimming: 4 bases; junction bases outside the gene matches: 12.

V usage is TRBV6-2 or TRBV6-3 and J usage is TRBJ1-2; 10 bases align to TRBD1. The CDR3 runs 14 residues. Germline V CDR1 and CDR2: MNHEY, SVGEGT. Trimming at V came to 7 bases and at J to 4 bases, leaving 6 bases not matched to a gene. DNA for the CDR3: TGTGCCAGCACTCGACAGGGGGCTGGCTATGGCTACACCTTC. Translated: CASTRQGAGYGYTF.

This clonotype has just a few counts. This rearrangement joins TRBV20-1 to TRBJ2-5, with unresolved D. This CDR3 is built from 11 residues. Per the germline V gene, CDR1 is DFQATT and CDR2 is SNEGSKA (reference sequence). V was shortened by 6 bases and J by 2 bases, with 7 bases between the two germline ends. The CDR3: CSAGQQETQYF. The CDR3 DNA sequence: TGCAGTGCCGGGCAGCAAGAGACCCAGTACTTC.

This clonotype showed up many times. V is TRBV24-1 and J is TRBJ2-7; D gene unclear. CDR1 and CDR2 from the germline V gene are KGHDR and SFDVKD. The CDR3 runs to 13 residues. Trimming pared 3 bases from V and 3 bases from J, leaving 8 bases between. The CDR3 nucleotides read TGTGCCACCAGTGATAATAACCTCTACGAGCAGTACTTC. This codes for CATSDNNLYEQYF.

The chain joins TRBV6-5 to TRBJ2-1, with D maybe TRBD1 (6 bases). Germline CDR1 reads MNHEY; CDR2 reads SVGAGI. The germline V and J ends were trimmed by 0 bases and 9 bases, with 9 bases remaining between them. CDR3 size: 13 residues. The chain's CDR3 is CASSYSQQGEQFF. Written as DNA, the CDR3 is TGTGCCAGCAGTTACTCCCAACAGGGTGAGCAGTTCTTC.

This clonotype was counted at least ten times. This chain connects TRBV5-1 to TRBJ2-7, with D hard to call. CDR1 is SGHRS and CDR2 is YFSETQ in the germline V gene. The CDR3 totals 14 residues. The V gene lost 4 bases and the J gene lost 3 bases, with 14 bases spanning the gap. Written as DNA, the CDR3 is TGCGCCAGCAGCCCCTCGCCTCCCAACTACGAGCAGTACTTC. Translated, it gives CASSPSPPNYEQYF.